This passage covers 26 T cell receptor beta chains from one sample sequenced in a study of Ad26.COV2.S vaccination and SARS-CoV-2 variants. Specified treatment: some 19 received Ad26.COV2.S at low or high dose, single or two shots; about 5 received placebo; per-sample allocation not given. Following the first vaccine or placebo injection, samples were taken on day 63. The repertoire was sequenced with immunoSEQ multiplex PCR; TCRdb's copy has only in-frame clones and lacks some. The data show 350,000 to 450,000 clones, about 85% seen once. The starting material was peripheral blood, obtained in a trial of Ad26.COV2.S vaccine versus placebo. The receptors shown here come from a person aged 18-65 years who received the Ad26.COV2.S COVID-19 vaccine or a placebo.

This clone was detected once. This chain connects TRBV7-8 to TRBJ2-1; 8 positions match TRBD1. The V gene end was trimmed by 1 base and the J gene end by 3 bases; junction bases not matched to a gene: 8. The CDR3 length is 17 residues. Germline values: CDR1 SGHVS, CDR2 FQNEAQ. Written as DNA, the CDR3 is TGTGCCAGCAGCTTAGAGTCCAGGGGGCACGTCTACAATGAGCAGTTCTTC. Protein sequence: CASSLESRGHVYNEQFF. Full variable domain (missing parts from reference TRBV7-8 and TRBJ2-1): GAGVSQSPRYKVAKRGQDVALRCDPISGHVSLFWYQQALGQGPEFLTYFQNEAQLDKSGLPSDRFFAERPEGSVSTLKIQRTQQEDSAVYLCASSLESRGHVYNEQFFGPGTRLTVL.

V gene TRBV6-2 or TRBV6-3 combines with J gene TRBJ1-5; perhaps TRBD1 as D (6 bases). Germline-derived CDR1 and CDR2 are MNHEY and SVGEGT. The CDR3 spans 16 residues. The V gene lost 6 bases and the J gene lost 2 bases, with 17 bases spanning the gap. This chain's CDR3 is CASSQPPDSRNQPQHF. For the CDR3, the DNA is TGTGCCAGCAGCCAACCCCCGGACAGTCGCAATCAGCCCCAGCATTTT.

The genes are TRBV4-1 and TRBJ2-7; tentative D call: TRBD1 (5 bases). There are 18 residues in the CDR3. The germline V gene encodes CDR1 MGHRA and CDR2 YSYEKL. V was shortened by 0 bases and J by 3 bases, with 21 bases between the two germline ends. In nucleotides, the CDR3 is TGCGCCAGCAGCCAAGATGAACAAGGGGCGGCCCTTTTCTACGAGCAGTACTTC. This sequence encodes CASSQDEQGAALFYEQYF.

The J gene is TRBJ2-7, the V gene TRBV7-2; D unclear. The V gene's germline CDR1 is SGHTA and CDR2 FQGNSA. Trimming removed 3 bases from V and 6 bases from J, with 12 bases in between. The CDR3 totals 13 residues. CDR3 region: CASSFASIPEQYF. In nucleotides, the CDR3 is TGTGCCAGCAGCTTTGCCTCCATCCCCGAGCAGTACTTC.

The rearrangement links TRBV7-2 to TRBJ2-7; the D gene is possibly TRBD2 (6 bases). CDR1 and CDR2 from the germline V gene are SGHTA and FQGNSA. V was trimmed by 5 bases and J by 3 bases, leaving 17 bases between them. There are 15 residues in the CDR3. The CDR3 spells CASSPGVSGHYEQYF. In DNA, the CDR3 is TGTGCCAGCAGCCCGGGGGTTAGCGGACACTACGAGCAGTACTTC.

V gene TRBV5-8 combines with J gene TRBJ1-1, with D hard to call. V lost 0 bases to trimming and J lost 1 base, with 4 bases between them. Per germline, CDR1 SGHTS and CDR2 YDEGEE. The length of the CDR3 is 13 residues. CDR3 in amino acids: CASSLAPNTEAFF. The CDR3 DNA follows: TGTGCCAGCAGCTTGGCCCCGAACACTGAAGCTTTCTTT.

This chain connects TRBV27 to TRBJ1-4; TRBD1 aligns across 9 bases. The CDR3 loop spans 14 amino acids. Germline-derived CDR1 and CDR2 are MNHEY and SMNVEV (reference sequence). V shed 6 bases, J shed 5 bases, and the junction held 4 bases outside the gene matches. CDR3 amino acids: CASSGTGLNEKLFF. The CDR3 DNA follows: TGTGCCAGCAGCGGGACAGGGCTAAATGAAAAACTGTTTTTT.

This chain connects TRBV9 to TRBJ2-7; 9 bases fit TRBD1. CDR3 length: 15 amino acids. Per the germline V gene, CDR1 is SGDLS and CDR2 is YYNGEE. After removal of 3 bases from V and 1 base from J, the junction contained 5 bases not matched to a gene. CDR3 sequence reads: CASSAPGQGSYEQYF. The CDR3 bases are TGTGCCAGCAGCGCGCCGGGACAGGGTTCCTACGAGCAGTACTTC.

The chain recombines TRBV10-1 with TRBJ1-4; D not certain. The CDR3 totals 15 residues. Trimming took 7 bases from V and 2 from J, leaving 14 bases between them. Germline loops: CDR1 WNHNN, CDR2 SYGVQD (reference sequence). This chain's CDR3 is CASILYGVTNEKLFF. In DNA form, the CDR3 reads TGCGCCAGCATCTTATACGGGGTTACTAATGAAAAACTGTTTTTT.

This clone was seen once. The V call is TRBV9, the J call TRBJ2-3, with 7 bases that match TRBD2. The CDR3 length is 14 residues. Germline CDR1 reads SGDLS; CDR2 reads YYNGEE. Losses at the gene ends were 4 bases for V and 6 bases for J; bases not matched to a gene: 8. The CDR3 DNA follows: TGTGCCAGCAGCAGGGGACTACATACCGATACGCAGTATTTT. It is translated as CASSRGLHTDTQYF.

This clone was seen once. The chain recombines TRBV30 with TRBJ2-3; D gene uncertain. V lost 4 bases and J 4 bases, leaving 6 bases between the germline ends. The CDR3 runs 11 residues. Germline CDR1 reads GTSNPN; CDR2 reads SVGIG (reference sequence). The CDR3 region has the DNA TGTGCCTGGACAGCCTCAGATACGCAGTATTTT. This encodes CAWTASDTQYF.

This chain connects TRBV27 to TRBJ2-3, with D perhaps TRBD1 (6 bases). CDR1 is MNHEY, CDR2 SMNVEV, per germline (reference sequence). This CDR3 contains 18 residues. V was pared by 1 base and J by 0 bases, with 17 bases between. CDR3 bases: TGTGCCAGCAGTTTATATATGCAGGGGCTTTCTAGCACAGATACGCAGTATTTT. This encodes CASSLYMQGLSSTDTQYF.

The chain has TRBV3-1 (or the pseudogene TRBV3-2) and TRBJ2-7; possibly TRBD2 for D (6 bases). CDR3 length: 14 amino acids. Trimming cost V 4 bases and J 3 bases, with 13 bases left between them. Germline V gives CDR1 LGHDT, CDR2 YNNKEL (reference sequence). The CDR3 region has the DNA TGTGCCAGCAGCCCGGGAGAAGAAATCTACGAGCAGTACTTC. This sequence encodes CASSPGEEIYEQYF.

V and J are TRBV5-6 and TRBJ1-3; D gene uncertain. V was shortened by 2 bases and J by 0 bases, with 12 bases between the two germline ends. The CDR3 is 16 amino acids. The germline gives CDR1 SGHDT, CDR2 YYEEEE. The CDR3 DNA reads TGTGCCAGCAGCTTTTCCGGGAGGAGCTCTGGAAACACCATATATTTT. It specifies CASSFSGRSSGNTIYF.

This clone appeared a single time. As DNA, the CDR3 is TGTGCCAGCACCGAGTCCCCGAACACTGAAGCTTTCTTT. This translates into CASTESPNTEAFF. The chain carries TRBV12-3 or TRBV12-4 and TRBJ1-1; no clear D gene. This CDR3 is built from 13 residues. The germline V and J ends were trimmed by 7 bases and 1 base, with 10 bases remaining between them.

This clone appeared a few times. The junction does not match germline at one end; this may be a read error. The chain's CDR3 is CASSIFWGMKTEAFF. The CDR3 region has the DNA TGTGCCAGTAGTATTTTTTGGGGAATGAAGACTGAAGCTTTCTTT. The V call is TRBV19, the J call TRBJ1-1, with D uncertain. The CDR3 consists of 15 residues. Germline V CDR1 and CDR2: LNHDA, SQIVND (reference sequence).

This clone was detected only once. CDR3: CASSQEGTSVIHEQFF. The CDR3 region has the DNA TGTGCCAGCAGCCAGGAAGGGACTAGCGTAATTCATGAGCAGTTCTTC. V usage is TRBV7-2 and J usage is TRBJ2-1, with 10 bases lining up with TRBD2. CDR1 SGHTA and CDR2 FQGNSA come from the germline V gene. The CDR3 totals 16 residues. With 5 bases clipped from V and 8 bases from J, the junction kept 12 bases outside the gene matches.

The V gene is TRBV27, the J gene TRBJ2-7, with D hard to call. Germline assignment: CDR1 MNHEY and CDR2 SMNVEV (reference sequence). This CDR3 is 13 amino acids long. Trimming cost V 0 bases and J 2 bases, with 5 bases left between them. The CDR3 here is CASSLSGPYEQYF. Written as DNA, the CDR3 is TGTGCCAGCAGTTTATCGGGCCCCTACGAGCAGTACTTC.

This rearrangement joins TRBV5-1 to TRBJ2-7, with D possibly TRBD1 on 6 matching bases. Germline V gene sequence: CDR1 SGHRS, CDR2 YFSETQ. This CDR3 spans 14 amino acids. Trimming took 4 bases from V and 0 from J, leaving 11 bases between them. The DNA for the CDR3 is TGCGCCAGCAGCCGGACAGTGAGCTCCTACGAGCAGTACTTC. Amino acid sequence: CASSRTVSSYEQYF.

The chain is built from TRBV5-6 and TRBJ1-6, with no clear D. Germline CDR1 and CDR2: SGHDT and YYEEEE. V was clipped by 0 bases and J by 8 bases, with 9 bases between them. CDR3 length equals 14 residues. The CDR3 region is CASSLGGVDSPLHF. For the CDR3, the DNA is TGTGCCAGCAGCTTGGGGGGAGTGGATTCACCCCTCCACTTT.

The V and J genes are TRBV5-4 and TRBJ1-1; D gene unclear. The CDR3 runs 15 residues. Trimming pared 0 bases from V and 0 bases from J, leaving 9 bases between. Germline CDR1 is SGHNT and CDR2 is YYREEE (reference sequence). The chain's CDR3 is CASSLAAAMNTEAFF. CDR3 in DNA: TGTGCCAGCAGCTTGGCGGCAGCTATGAACACTGAAGCTTTCTTT.

This chain links TRBV6-2 or TRBV6-3 with TRBJ2-3, with unresolved D. CDR3 size: 17 residues. The ends were cut back, 4 bases at V and 1 base at J, with 18 bases in the middle. CDR1 and CDR2 (germline): MNHEY, SVGEGT. The CDR3 loop reads CASSFGRSGWGTDTQYF. The CDR3 DNA follows: TGTGCCAGCAGTTTCGGCCGGTCGGGTTGGGGCACAGATACGCAGTATTTT.

This clone came up once. The chain has TRBV7-8 and TRBJ1-1; D unresolved. The CDR3 is made up of 13 amino acids. V lost 1 base and J lost 0, with 3 bases in between. The germline V gene encodes CDR1 SGHVS and CDR2 FQNEAQ. This chain's CDR3 is CASSLVVNTEAFF. The CDR3, as DNA: TGTGCCAGCAGCTTAGTCGTGAACACTGAAGCTTTCTTT. The entire variable domain, with the rest obtained from reference TRBV7-8 and TRBJ1-1, is as follows: GAGVSQSPRYKVAKRGQDVALRCDPISGHVSLFWYQQALGQGPEFLTYFQNEAQLDKSGLPSDRFFAERPEGSVSTLKIQRTQQEDSAVYLCASSLVVNTEAFFGQGTRLTVV.

This clone was seen many times. The rearrangement links TRBV6-1 to TRBJ1-1; D ambiguous. Trimming pared 4 bases from V and 0 bases from J, leaving 15 bases between. The CDR3 totals 16 residues. Germline V gene sequence: CDR1 MNHNS, CDR2 SASEGT. CDR3 in amino acids: CASSAVTSGMNTEAFF. The CDR3, as DNA: TGTGCCAGCAGTGCAGTGACAAGTGGCATGAACACTGAAGCTTTCTTT.

The chain joins TRBV9 to TRBJ1-1; no definite D call. With 7 bases removed from V and 4 bases from J, the gap between germline ends came to 20 bases. This CDR3 has 15 amino acids. Germline values: CDR1 SGDLS, CDR2 YYNGEE. DNA for the CDR3: TGTGCCAGCCATAGCGGGGATAGTGGGGTCACTGAAGCTTTCTTT. It translates to CASHSGDSGVTEAFF.

The chain joins TRBV28 to TRBJ1-1, with D hard to call. Germline V lookup: CDR1 MDHEN, CDR2 SYDVKM. CDR3 size: 16 residues. Trimming took off 3 bases at V and 0 bases at J, with 14 bases between the two ends. CDR3 DNA sequence: TGTGCCAGCAGTTTCGGACGGGAAAGCATGAACACTGAAGCTTTCTTT. Translating gives CASSFGRESMNTEAFF.